This T cell receptor (beta chain) derives from a study of OX40 agonist ivuxolimab in advanced cancers. Turning to the study itself: Of the participants, under 50% had some prior anti-PD-1, anti-PD-L1 or anti-CTLA-4 therapy, which was allowed. Partial responses were achieved by three patients, one with hepatocellular carcinoma and two with cutaneous melanoma.

Note on this clone: No antigen is known for it.

General study findings and limits: By week 6 at 0.1 to 3.0 mg/kg, blood CD4+ and CD8+ T cells had expanded clonally.

Produced via immunoSEQ multiplex PCR; TCRdb's table is partial and in-frame only. The sample holds about 60,000 clones; 65% to 85% are singletons and the top ten take approximately 2.8%. The TCR sequence derives from an adult with an advanced solid tumor such as melanoma, head and neck, liver or kidney cancer. The sample consisted of CD4+ or CD8+ T cells sorted from blood, taken in a trial of the OX40 agonist ivuxolimab.

The CDR3 nucleotides are TGTGCCAGCAGCTTAAGTGCGGGAGGGCAAGAGACCCAGTACTTC. Translating gives CASSLSAGGQETQYF. V gene TRBV7-7 combines with J gene TRBJ2-5, with 9 bases aligning to TRBD2. This CDR3 has 15 amino acids. The V gene's germline CDR1 is SSHAT and CDR2 FNYEAQ (reference sequence). Trimming cost V 2 bases and J 2 bases; bases outside gene matches: 3.